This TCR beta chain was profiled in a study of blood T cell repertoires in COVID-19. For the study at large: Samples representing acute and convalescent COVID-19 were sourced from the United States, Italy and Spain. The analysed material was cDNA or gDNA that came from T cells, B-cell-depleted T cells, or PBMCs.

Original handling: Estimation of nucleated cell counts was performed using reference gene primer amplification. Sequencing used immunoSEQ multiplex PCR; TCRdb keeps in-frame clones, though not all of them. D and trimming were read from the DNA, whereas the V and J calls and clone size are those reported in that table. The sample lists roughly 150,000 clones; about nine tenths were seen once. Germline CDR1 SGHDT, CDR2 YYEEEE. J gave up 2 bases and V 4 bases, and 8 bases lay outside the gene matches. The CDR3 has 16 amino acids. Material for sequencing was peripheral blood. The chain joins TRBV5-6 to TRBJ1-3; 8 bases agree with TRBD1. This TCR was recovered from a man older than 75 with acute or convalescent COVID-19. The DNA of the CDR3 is TGTGCCAGCAGCCTCGAATCAGGGGGCCCTGGAAACACCATATATTTT. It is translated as CASSLESGGPGNTIYF.